This record concerns one TCR beta chain sequence. The antigen remains undetermined. MiXCR, run by TCRdb on the PCR reads, gives a single entry per CDR3 protein. Among 490,000 or so distinct CDR3 sequences listed, about 21% were seen once. The record originates from a study of molecular identifiers for immune sequencing clone quantification. Study context: In replicates, RNA from roughly 18,000 or 92,000 naive CD8 cells was split five ways, four sequenced.

Trimming at V came to 4 bases and at J to 6 bases, leaving 12 bases not matched to a gene. The CDR3 loop spans 16 amino acids. Sorted cells numbering 20,000 to 1,000,000, with 10%, 30% or 50% RNA, yielded the naive CD8 libraries. Study-wide findings and caveats: Spiked Jurkat TCR RNA from one cell was reportedly detectable among around 1 million naive cells.

The sequencing sample was made of naive CD8+ T cells from blood, with Jurkat cell RNA spiked in. As for subset: FACS-sorted CD8+CD4-CCR7+CD45RA+ naive T cells. The chain couples TRBV12-3 or TRBV12-4 to TRBJ2-3, with 8 bases matching TRBD1. This receptor was identified in a human donor in good health. Some libraries in this study had Jurkat cell RNA spiked in. The CDR3 coding sequence is TGTGCCAGCAGTTCGGGAAGGGCAGGGGGCTATGATACGCAGTATTTT. Its translation is CASSSGRAGGYDTQYF.